The T cell receptor beta chain under discussion was sequenced for a study of post-analysis software for immune sequencing data. As for this clonotype: Its antigen is as yet unknown.

CDR3 size: 14 residues. Germline V gene data show CDR1 as SGHTA and CDR2 as FQGNSA. The V end lost 1 base, the J end lost 4 bases, and 10 bases lay between the germline ends. Carried by the TCR beta cDNA libraries were unique molecular identifiers. TCRdb processed the PCR reads anew with MiXCR; each CDR3 protein has one entry. The table lists more than 350,000 distinct CDR3 sequences, 30% to 45% of them singletons, with about 7.6% in the top ten. General study results and limits: In patients, five TRBV segments were more frequent than in controls, with TRBV5-6, TRBV5-1 and TRBV20-1 among them.

This sequence originates from a girl aged 2 to 9 with multiple sclerosis. This chain uses TRBV7-2 with TRBJ1-1, with D unclear. Sequenced: blood. CDR3 loop: CASSLGGIGTEAFF. CDR3 DNA: TGTGCCAGCAGCTTAGGAGGTATTGGCACTGAAGCTTTCTTT.